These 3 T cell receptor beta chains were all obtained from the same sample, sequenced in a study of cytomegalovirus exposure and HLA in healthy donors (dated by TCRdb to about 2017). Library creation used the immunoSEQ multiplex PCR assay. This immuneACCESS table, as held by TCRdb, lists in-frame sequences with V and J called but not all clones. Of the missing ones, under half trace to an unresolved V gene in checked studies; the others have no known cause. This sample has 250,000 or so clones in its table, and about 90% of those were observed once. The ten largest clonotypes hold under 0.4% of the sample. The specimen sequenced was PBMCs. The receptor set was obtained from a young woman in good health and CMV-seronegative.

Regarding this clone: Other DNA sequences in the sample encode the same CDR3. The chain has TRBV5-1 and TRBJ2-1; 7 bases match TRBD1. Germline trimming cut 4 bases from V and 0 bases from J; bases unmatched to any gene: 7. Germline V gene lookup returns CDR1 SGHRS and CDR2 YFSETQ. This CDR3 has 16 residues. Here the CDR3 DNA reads TGCGCCAGCAGCCTGAGACAGGGAAGCTCCTACAATGAGCAGTTCTTC. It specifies CASSLRQGSSYNEQFF.

CDR3 nucleotides: TGCGCCAGCAGCTCTGGGCAGGGCGATAACACAGATACGCAGTATTTT. It is translated as CASSSGQGDNTDTQYF. The V gene is TRBV5-1, the J gene TRBJ2-3; D is possibly TRBD1 (5 bases). The CDR3 is 16 amino acids. From germline, CDR1 is SGHRS and CDR2 YFSETQ. Trimming cost V 3 bases and J 2 bases, with 16 bases left between them.

The CDR3 DNA follows: TGTGCCAGTAGTCCGGGACTAGCGGACAATGAGCAGTTCTTC. Encoded protein: CASSPGLADNEQFF. The chain links TRBV19 to TRBJ2-1; 11 nucleotides agree with TRBD2. V lost 5 bases, J lost 5 bases, and 2 bases stayed unmatched. The length of the CDR3 is 14 residues. The germline gives CDR1 LNHDA, CDR2 SQIVND (reference sequence).